This T cell receptor (beta chain) was identified during a study of OX40 agonist ivuxolimab in advanced cancers. The assay was immunoSEQ multiplex PCR, and TCRdb's table has in-frame clones only and misses some. The table has some 74,000 clones, 82% seen once. As concerns this clone: No antigen is known for it.

Study-wide points: A proportion of nonresponders additionally exhibited low normalized T-cell clonal expansion.

The germline gives CDR1 SGHRS, CDR2 YFSETQ. This CDR3 region has 18 residues. V gave up 2 bases and J gave up 5 bases; unmatched junction bases: 15. The sequencing used CD4+ or CD8+ T cells sorted from blood, collected in a trial of the OX40 agonist ivuxolimab. The receptor's source is an adult with an advanced solid tumor such as melanoma, head and neck, liver or kidney cancer. This chain connects TRBV5-1 to TRBJ2-3; 9 bases align to TRBD2. The CDR3 sequence is CASSLTGLRGRALDTQYF. The CDR3 DNA follows: TGCGCCAGCAGCTTAACGGGTCTCCGCGGGAGGGCCTTAGATACGCAGTATTTT.